The 11 T cell receptor beta chains below all came from one sample that was sequenced in a study of glioma-infiltrating T cells after dendritic cell vaccination. Profiled with immunoSEQ multiplex PCR; TCRdb holds only in-frame clones, not every one. The data hold 80,000 to 95,000 clones, with over 65% observed a single time. The specimen was blood, collected before dendritic cell vaccination. The receptors come from a human donor with glioblastoma.

This rearrangement joins TRBV25-1 to TRBJ2-1; 14 nucleotides match TRBD2. Losses at the gene ends were 5 bases for V and 1 base for J; bases not matched to a gene: 4. The germline CDR1 and CDR2 sequences are MGHDK and SYGVNS. The CDR3 has 17 residues. The CDR3 loop reads CASSKRLAGGSYNEQFF. The CDR3 nucleotides are TGTGCCAGCAGTAAAAGACTAGCGGGAGGGTCCTACAATGAGCAGTTCTTC. Drawing the rest from reference TRBV25-1 and TRBJ2-1, the complete variable domain is EADIYQTPRYLVIGTGKKITLECSQTMGHDKMYWYQQDPGMELHLIHYSYGVNSTEKGDLSSESTVSRIRTEHFPLTLESARPSHTSQYLCASSKRLAGGSYNEQFFGPGTRLTVL.

The chain employs TRBV11-3 and TRBJ2-3; 9 nucleotides agree with TRBD2. Germline V gene data show CDR1 as SGHNT and CDR2 as YENEEA. This CDR3 is 13 amino acids long. V was clipped by 5 bases and J by 12 bases; unmatched bases: 9. The CDR3 DNA reads TGTGCCAGCAGCCCCTCGACTAGCGGACCCCAGTATTTT. Amino acids: CASSPSTSGPQYF. The full variable domain, with the rest looked up from reference TRBV11-3 and TRBJ2-3, is EAGVVQSPRYKIIEKKQPVAFWCNPISGHNTLYWYLQNLGQGPELLIRYENEEAVDDSQLPKDRFSAERLKGVDSTLKIQPAELGDSAVYLCASSPSTSGPQYFGPGTRLTVL.

The sample holds one count of this clone. This chain connects TRBV7-9 to TRBJ1-1; D call uncertain. The CDR3 is 14 amino acids. Trimming cost V 1 base and J 3 bases, with 9 bases left between them. Germline V CDR1 and CDR2: SEHNR, FQNEAQ (reference sequence). CDR3 bases: TGTGCCAGCAGCTTAGGGGCAGTCTACACTGAAGCTTTCTTT. Protein sequence: CASSLGAVYTEAFF.

The chain links TRBV6-5 to TRBJ2-7, with D possibly being TRBD1 (5 bases). CDR3 length: 14 amino acids. CDR1 MNHEY and CDR2 SVGAGI come from the germline V gene. Trimming took 0 bases from V and 3 from J, leaving 9 bases between them. In nucleotides, the CDR3 is TGTGCCAGCAGTTACTCTTCCAGGGTCTACGAGCAGTACTTC. It codes for CASSYSSRVYEQYF.

The rearrangement joins TRBV7-9 to TRBJ2-5; tentatively, D is TRBD2 (5 bases). The length of the CDR3 is 12 residues. CDR1 SEHNR and CDR2 FQNEAQ come from the germline V gene (reference sequence). The V gene lost 9 bases and the J gene lost 5 bases, with 13 bases spanning the gap. Here the CDR3 reads CASQLASETQYF. CDR3 coding DNA: TGTGCCAGTCAATTAGCGTCGGAGACCCAGTACTTC.

The chain uses TRBV30 and TRBJ2-3, with 11 nucleotides matching TRBD2. This CDR3 has 17 amino acids. Germline V gene data show CDR1 as GTSNPN and CDR2 as SVGIG (reference sequence). The V segment lost 4 bases and the J segment 6 bases; nucleotides outside the gene matches: 15. CDR3 sequence: CAWINYHSGRARDTQYF. Here the CDR3 DNA reads TGTGCCTGGATCAACTATCATAGCGGGAGGGCCCGGGATACGCAGTATTTT.

This chain links TRBV7-3 with TRBJ2-1, with 11 bases identical to TRBD2. This CDR3 region has 15 residues. V trimming: 4 bases; J trimming: 7 bases; junction bases outside the gene matches: 6. Germline V gives CDR1 SGHTA, CDR2 FQGTGA. CDR3 protein: CASSWTSGFENEQFF. The CDR3 bases are TGTGCCAGCAGCTGGACTAGCGGGTTTGAGAATGAGCAGTTCTTC.

V is TRBV7-8 and J is TRBJ2-7; tentative D call: TRBD1 (5 bases). The CDR3 extends over 15 amino acids. The germline V gene encodes CDR1 SGHVS and CDR2 FQNEAQ. Trimming shortened V by 1 base and J by 1 base, and 11 bases separated the two germline ends. CDR3: CASSLDFQGSYEQYF. The CDR3 bases are TGTGCCAGCAGCTTAGATTTCCAGGGATCCTACGAGCAGTACTTC.

The chain has TRBV28 and TRBJ1-1; 8 bases fit TRBD1. This CDR3 contains 15 residues. Germline CDR1 and CDR2: MDHEN and SYDVKM. The V and J ends lost 2 bases and 5 bases, in that order; junction bases with no gene match: 7. The CDR3 nucleotides read TGTGCCAGCAGTTTAAACGGACAGGGCAAGACTGAAGCTTTCTTT. Translating it yields CASSLNGQGKTEAFF.

The chain links TRBV11-2 to TRBJ1-5; tentatively, D is TRBD1 (6 bases). CDR1 SGHAT and CDR2 FQNNGV come from the germline V gene. CDR3 size: 15 residues. Trimming shortened V by 5 bases and J by 0 bases, and 11 bases separated the two germline ends. The CDR3 DNA reads TGTGCCAGCAGCCAGGACAGCAATAGCAATCAGCCCCAGCATTTT. Translation gives CASSQDSNSNQPQHF.

This chain uses TRBV11-2 with TRBJ2-3; the match to TRBD2 covers 10 bases. Germline V gene lookup returns CDR1 SGHAT and CDR2 FQNNGV. The CDR3 totals 18 residues. With V trimmed by 1 base and J by 6 bases, 13 bases remained unmatched. The DNA for the CDR3 is TGTGCCAGCAGCTTAGGGGGCCTAGCGGGGGTGGTCCCGGATACGCAGTATTTT. Amino acids: CASSLGGLAGVVPDTQYF.